One and the same sample provided the 21 T cell receptor beta chains below, sequenced in a study of blood T cell repertoires in COVID-19. TCRdb's copy holds only in-frame clones and misses some; the assay was immunoSEQ multiplex PCR. The sample yields around 15,000 clones, approximately 85% seen once. The sequenced material came from peripheral blood. The receptors were sampled from a man aged 80 or over with active COVID-19.

V gene TRBV9 combines with J gene TRBJ2-7; perhaps TRBD2 as D (5 bases). Per germline, CDR1 SGDLS and CDR2 YYNGEE. Trimming shortened V by 4 bases and J by 5 bases, and 22 bases separated the two germline ends. The length of the CDR3 is 16 residues. For the CDR3, the DNA is TGTGCCAGCAGCCCCAACCCCGGGAATCCTCCCGACGAGCAGTACTTC. Residues: CASSPNPGNPPDEQYF. Using reference TRBV9 and TRBJ2-7 for the parts outside the CDR3, the full variable domain is DSGVTQTPKHLITATGQRVTLRCSPRSGDLSVYWYQQSLDQGLQFLIQYYNGEERAKGNILERFSAQQFPDLHSELNLSSLELGDSALYFCASSPNPGNPPDEQYFGPGTRLTVT.

This rearrangement joins TRBV6-5 to TRBJ2-1; D might be TRBD1 (6 bases). The germline CDR1 and CDR2 sequences are MNHEY and SVGAGI. This CDR3 is built from 14 residues. V dropped 2 bases and J dropped 8 bases, with 13 bases sitting between them. The CDR3 nucleotides read TGTGCCAGCAGTTACAGGGGGTCGGCGTATGAGCAGTTCTTC. Amino acids: CASSYRGSAYEQFF.

In its sample, this clone ranks as medium-sized. The chain couples TRBV4-3 to TRBJ2-7; 12 nucleotides agree with TRBD2. The J segment lost 3 bases and the V segment lost 4 bases, leaving 4 bases of the junction unmatched. Germline V gene lookup returns CDR1 LGHNA and CDR2 YSLEER. CDR3 size: 15 residues. The CDR3 region has the DNA TGCGCCAGCAGCCCTGGACTAGCGGGATACTACGAGCAGTACTTC. Its protein product is CASSPGLAGYYEQYF.

The J gene is TRBJ2-7, the V gene TRBV12-3 or TRBV12-4; D perhaps matches TRBD1 (5 bases). V was pared by 6 bases and J by 1 base, with 10 bases between. This CDR3 spans 13 amino acids. CDR3 loop: CASRLDTSYEQYF. For the CDR3, the DNA is TGTGCCAGCAGACTGGACACTTCCTACGAGCAGTACTTC.

The chain is built from TRBV11-2 and TRBJ2-5, with TRBD2 as a possible D gene (5 bases). V lost 0 bases to trimming and J lost 7 bases, with 12 bases between them. Germline CDR1 SGHAT, CDR2 FQNNGV. This CDR3 is 14 amino acids long. CDR3 sequence: CASSLEAARGTQYF. The CDR3 DNA is TGTGCCAGCAGCTTAGAAGCGGCAAGAGGGACCCAGTACTTC.

V is TRBV30 and J is TRBJ1-6; possibly TRBD1 for D (5 bases). V lost 6 bases and J 4 bases, leaving 10 bases between the germline ends. The CDR3 runs to 13 residues. Germline V gene sequence: CDR1 GTSNPN, CDR2 SVGIG (reference sequence). The DNA of the CDR3 is TGTGCCTGTACGGGGGGATATAATTCACCCCTCCACTTT. Amino acid sequence: CACTGGYNSPLHF.

V usage is TRBV7-2 and J usage is TRBJ2-7; 9 nucleotides match TRBD2. CDR1 and CDR2 (germline): SGHTA, FQGNSA. V dropped 2 bases and J dropped 0; count of bases not matched to a gene: 5. The CDR3 is made up of 16 amino acids. The CDR3 is CASSLWLAGSSYEQYF. Here the CDR3 DNA reads TGTGCCAGCAGCTTATGGCTAGCGGGATCCTCCTACGAGCAGTACTTC.

As regards this clone: Other DNA sequences in this sample translate to the same CDR3. J is TRBJ2-3 and V is TRBV7-2; 12 bases map to TRBD2. The germline V gene has CDR1 SGHTA and CDR2 FQGNSA. V was pared by 1 base and J by 2 bases, with 4 bases of the junction left unmatched. CDR3 size: 17 residues. As DNA, the CDR3 is TGTGCCAGCAGCTTAGAACTAGCGGGAGGACCCACAGATACGCAGTATTTT. Amino acid sequence: CASSLELAGGPTDTQYF.

The chain carries TRBV12-2 and TRBJ2-7; TRBD1 is taken as the D call from the table, unchecked against the DNA. TRBV12-2 is a documented pseudogene. CDR3 length: 17 amino acids. CDR3: CASRFPPGTGRTYEQYF. The CDR3 coding sequence is TGTGCAAGTCGCTTTCCCCCCGGGACAGGGAGAACCTACGAGCAGTACTTC.

The sample holds a few counts of this clone. The chain carries TRBV19 and TRBJ1-1; possibly TRBD1 for D (5 bases). Germline CDR1 and CDR2: LNHDA and SQIVND (reference sequence). The CDR3 extends over 12 amino acids. V was pared by 6 bases and J by 6 bases, with 11 bases between. The CDR3 here is CASRAQGPEAFF. DNA of the CDR3: TGTGCCAGTAGGGCTCAGGGCCCTGAAGCTTTCTTT.

This clone came up a few times. V gene TRBV27 combines with J gene TRBJ2-7, with D tentatively TRBD2 (7 bases). V was pared by 2 bases and J by 3 bases, with 14 bases between. This CDR3 is built from 15 residues. Per the germline V gene, CDR1 is MNHEY and CDR2 is SMNVEV (reference sequence). CDR3 bases: TGTGCCAGCAGTTTAAGGGGGGGGAGAGACTACGAGCAGTACTTC. This gives the protein CASSLRGGRDYEQYF.

This chain uses TRBV10-3 with TRBJ2-7; D might be TRBD2 (5 bases). Germline V CDR1 and CDR2: ENHRY, SYGVKD. Trimming stripped 6 bases from V and 7 bases from J, with 19 bases between. This CDR3 has 14 residues. CDR3 nucleotide sequence: TGTGCCATCAGGGACGGCTTACGTGAGGGTGAGCAGTACTTC. Its protein product is CAIRDGLREGEQYF.

This clone was found a few times. The chain recombines TRBV2 with TRBJ2-2, with 7 bases identical to TRBD1. Trimming at V came to 0 bases and at J to 3 bases, leaving 1 base not matched to a gene. This CDR3 comprises 15 residues. In germline, CDR1 is SNHLY, CDR2 FYNNEI. The CDR3 region has the DNA TGTGCCAGCAGTGAAGCGGGACAGTACACCGGGGAGCTGTTTTTT. Translating it yields CASSEAGQYTGELFF.

The chain uses TRBV10-1 and TRBJ2-2, with TRBD1 as a possible D gene (6 bases). CDR1 and CDR2 (germline): WNHNN, SYGVQD (reference sequence). CDR3 length: 14 residues. The V end lost 6 bases, the J end lost 0 bases, and 8 bases lay between the germline ends. The CDR3 sequence: CASRAGANTGELFF. CDR3 DNA sequence: TGCGCCAGCAGGGCAGGGGCGAACACCGGGGAGCTGTTTTTT.

This rearrangement joins TRBV5-1 to TRBJ1-1, with 7 bases fitting TRBD1. The germline CDR1 and CDR2 sequences are SGHRS and YFSETQ. With V trimmed by 5 bases and J by 3 bases, 13 bases remained unmatched. This CDR3 spans 16 amino acids. Here the CDR3 reads CASRSTGTVQDTEAFF. Here the CDR3 DNA reads TGCGCCAGCAGATCGACCGGGACAGTACAGGACACTGAAGCTTTCTTT. The complete variable domain, with remaining parts taken from reference TRBV5-1 and TRBJ1-1, reads KAGVTQTPRYLIKTRGQQVTLSCSPISGHRSVSWYQQTPGQGLQFLFEYFSETQRNKGNFPGRFSGRQFSNSRSEMNVSTLELGDSALYLCASRSTGTVQDTEAFFGQGTRLTVV.

This clone was recorded once. The V and J genes are TRBV6-5 and TRBJ1-5; D possibly corresponds to TRBD1 (5 bases). Germline V gene sequence: CDR1 MNHEY, CDR2 SVGAGI. V was shortened by 8 bases and J by 0 bases, with 11 bases between the two germline ends. The CDR3 runs 14 residues. CDR3 DNA: TGTGCCAGCGCAGGACACAATAGCAATCAGCCCCAGCATTTT. This sequence encodes CASAGHNSNQPQHF.

The DNA for the CDR3 is TGTGCCAGTAGTACTAGAGGGCGCCTCCAAGAGACCCAGTACTTC. Protein: CASSTRGRLQETQYF. The gene calls are TRBV19 and TRBJ2-5; TRBD2 might be the D (5 bases). V was shortened by 4 bases and J by 1 base, with 13 bases between the two germline ends. CDR1 is LNHDA and CDR2 is SQIVND in the germline V gene (reference sequence). CDR3 length: 15 residues. Together with reference TRBV19 and TRBJ2-5, the CDR3 gives the full variable domain: DGGITQSPKYLFRKEGQNVTLSCEQNLNHDAMYWYRQDPGQGLRLIYYSQIVNDFQKGDIAEGYSVSREKKESFPLTVTSAQKNPTAFYLCASSTRGRLQETQYFGPGTRLLVL.

The table lists this clone with a few counts. The V call is TRBV5-5, the J call TRBJ2-7; weak D call: TRBD1 (6 bases). The CDR3 length is 14 residues. V shed 1 base and J shed 3 bases, with 11 bases lying between them. Germline V gene lookup returns CDR1 SGHKS and CDR2 YYEKEE (reference sequence). The CDR3 DNA follows: TGTGCCAGCAGCTTGTCTCCAGGGGACTACGAGCAGTACTTC. Its translation: CASSLSPGDYEQYF.

The chain employs TRBV7-2 and TRBJ1-4, with D possibly being TRBD1 (6 bases). CDR3 length: 14 amino acids. The V end lost 6 bases, the J end lost 7 bases, and 15 bases lay between the germline ends. Germline V gene lookup returns CDR1 SGHTA and CDR2 FQGNSA. In nucleotides, the CDR3 is TGTGCCAGCAGTTTTCGAGGGGGGGGTGAAAAACTGTTTTTT. Its protein product is CASSFRGGGEKLFF.

This sequence joins TRBV19 and TRBJ2-7, with TRBD1 matching over 9 bases. The CDR3 loop spans 14 amino acids. V trimming: 5 bases; J trimming: 2 bases; junction bases outside the gene matches: 4. CDR1 and CDR2 (germline): LNHDA, SQIVND (reference sequence). As DNA, the CDR3 is TGTGCCAGTAGTTTTAGGACAGGGGCCTACGAGCAGTACTTC. Translated: CASSFRTGAYEQYF.

The V gene is TRBV12-5, the J gene TRBJ2-6, with 11 bases lining up with TRBD1. V shed 5 bases and J 1 base; nucleotides not matched to a gene: 4. The CDR3 runs to 17 residues. The germline V gene encodes CDR1 LGHNT and CDR2 FRNRAP. CDR3 DNA: TGTGCTAGTGGTCGGGACAGGGGGTCTTCTGGGGCCAACGTCCTGACTTTC. Translating gives CASGRDRGSSGANVLTF.